This T cell receptor (beta chain) originates from a study of PD-L1 blockade in urothelial cancer (dated by TCRdb to 2015 to 2018). A note on the overall study: Therapy was started in about 2014 for all patients, and atezolizumab 1,200 mg was administered intravenously every 3 weeks. Pretreatment tumor samples, along with matched peripheral blood serially collected before and after atezolizumab treatment, were subjected to TCR sequencing. Somatic, immune and clinical correlates of response to PD-L1 blockade with atezolizumab in urothelial cancer were the focus of an exploratory multi-omic analysis. Blood samples gave median yields of around 150,000 T cells and approximately 80,000 unique TCRs, along with a median clonality of 0.080. Progression-free survival longer than 6 months counted as durable clinical benefit, and TCR features were additionally tested against both progression-free and overall survival. Blood samples were analyzed at two time points: 3 weeks after treatment start (second dose) and 6 weeks after treatment start. Some ten patients reached durable clinical benefit, while around 19 patients did not. Pretreatment blood TCR-seq was available for about 27 patients, at least one posttreatment blood collection was obtained for 25 or so patients, and tumor TCR-seq was available for 25 or so patients. In the same patients, pretreatment tumors underwent whole exome sequencing and RNA sequencing in addition to TCR sequencing. About 90% of the roughly 29 patients were males with bladder-origin urothelial cancer, and about 65% of the roughly 29 reported a prior smoking history. An ECOG performance status of 0 or 1 was recorded for the patients, and 0 to 3 prior chemotherapy regimens had been received by the patients. Study-wide findings and limitations: Greater expansion of tumor-associated TCR clones in peripheral blood 3 weeks after the start of treatment was observed in patients with durable benefit (n of about 20, p = 0.022). A pretreatment peripheral blood TCR clonality below the median was linked to improved progression-free and overall survival. Because the sample size was small (n ≈ 31) and many exploratory analyses were performed, the results are intended to be hypothesis-generating.

Details on this clone: Its antigen remains undetermined. The record has no base qualities; no much larger clone is one base away.

V is clipped by 6 bases and J by 1 base, and the sequence between their germline boundaries is 12 bases long. The CDR3 numbers 14 residues from cysteine through phenylalanine. This entry keeps only the CDR3 DNA: 42 bases, framed from base 1. CDR1 and CDR2 (SNHLY, FYNNEI) derive from the germline V gene. The label giving this sample's time point can be read as: pretreatment peripheral blood. A cohort of more than 25 patients with locally advanced or metastatic urothelial carcinoma, treated at Memorial Sloan Kettering on a trial protocol, was included. Peripheral blood mononuclear cells were collected pretreatment and during treatment, at between 1 and 8 total time points per patient. The Qiagen DNeasy Blood extraction kit was used to purify genomic DNA from total PBMCs and from tumor samples. PBMCs were collected pretreatment and during treatment, and were isolated and stored as previously described.

Synthetic TCR analog templates were spiked into each PCR so that absolute template abundance could be estimated from read counts. The immunoSEQ assay used bias-controlled V and J gene primers to amplify TCRbeta CDR3 regions from genomic DNA. Rearranged TCRbeta segments were sequenced at approximately 20X coverage. Concerning the study's data processing: Sequencing errors were corrected by clustering and CDR3s were annotated against IMGT to assign V, D and J genes. Out-of-frame and stop-codon sequences were excluded, and only productive TCRbeta rearrangements were used in downstream analyses. Clonality was computed as one minus Shannon entropy normalized by the log of the number of unique productive sequences. Fisher's exact test with Benjamini-Hochberg correction, using a cutoff of adjusted p below 0.01, was how clones that differed between time points or between blood and tumor were identified. Entries here come from immuneACCESS through TCRdb and include only in-frame sequences with V and J called. Some clones fail to appear in such tables; in the studies checked, an unresolved V gene covers under half of the shortfall, and the cause of the remainder is unknown. V and J calls and clone size are given by that table; D and trimming were obtained from the DNA. Across this sample there are tens of thousands of clones, with 84% seen only once. The top ten hold roughly 8.3% of the sample.

The V and J segments used are TRBV2 and TRBJ1-1, with TRBD1 as a weak D call on 5 bases. Sequenced material: PBMCs, taken around atezolizumab (anti-PD-L1) treatment. The TCR sequence derives from a woman between 65 and 79 years old with urothelial cancer. Here is the DNA: TGTGCCAGCAGGTTTTTCAGGGAGAACACTGAAGCTTTCTTT. This translates into CASRFFRENTEAFF.